These 20 T cell receptor beta chains came from one sample sequenced in a study of blood T cell repertoires in COVID-19 (TCRdb year 2020). The receptor library was made with the immunoSEQ multiplex PCR assay. TCRdb holds this immuneACCESS table with in-frame rearrangements only. Some clones are missing; in checked studies, unresolved V genes explain under half, and the rest has no known cause. This sample is represented by roughly 250,000 clones; around 89% of them were singletons. 0.75% to 0.9% of the sample is in the top ten clones. Input material: peripheral blood. All receptors derive from a man aged 25-45 years with acute or convalescent COVID-19.

V gene TRBV6-5 combines with J gene TRBJ1-1; D gene unclear. The germline CDR1 and CDR2 sequences are MNHEY and SVGAGI. The CDR3 runs to 12 residues. The CDR3 sequence: CKAAAMNTEAFF. The CDR3 DNA is TGTAAGGCGGCAGCCATGAACACTGAAGCTTTCTTT.

The chain is built from TRBV4-2 and TRBJ2-3, with TRBD2 matching 7 bases. From germline, CDR1 is LGHNA and CDR2 YNFKEQ. This CDR3 contains 18 residues. The V segment lost 1 base and the J segment 0 bases; nucleotides outside the gene matches: 10. This CDR3 is CASSQVSSGYTSTDTQYF. CDR3 nucleotide sequence: TGTGCCAGCAGCCAAGTTTCTAGCGGATATACTAGCACAGATACGCAGTATTTT.

The V call is TRBV18, the J call TRBJ2-7; tentative D call: TRBD2 (6 bases). V lost 1 base, J lost 3 bases, and 7 bases lay in between. Germline assignment: CDR1 KGHSH and CDR2 LQKENI. The CDR3 runs 13 residues. The CDR3 spells CASSPQGGYEQYF. Here the CDR3 DNA reads TGTGCCAGCTCACCACAGGGAGGCTACGAGCAGTACTTC.

This clone has a single count. This sequence joins TRBV28 and TRBJ1-4; D remains ambiguous. The V and J ends lost 3 bases and 3 bases respectively, with 5 bases between them. The germline CDR1 and CDR2 sequences are MDHEN and SYDVKM. There are 13 residues in the CDR3. The CDR3 nucleotides read TGTGCCAGCAGTTTTCTCTCTAATGAAAAACTGTTTTTT. Its translation is CASSFLSNEKLFF.

The chain employs TRBV6-1 and TRBJ2-2, with 9 bases that match TRBD2. Trimming took 4 bases from V and 3 from J; bases not matched to a gene: 9. This CDR3 contains 17 residues. Germline V gene sequence: CDR1 MNHNS, CDR2 SASEGT. Here the CDR3 reads CASSVMASGMDTGELFF. For the CDR3, the DNA is TGTGCCAGCAGTGTAATGGCTAGCGGGATGGACACCGGGGAGCTGTTTTTT.

V is TRBV7-2 and J is TRBJ1-2, with 7 bases fitting TRBD1. The germline CDR1 and CDR2 sequences are SGHTA and FQGNSA. There are 13 residues in the CDR3. The V and J ends lost 5 bases and 6 bases, in that order; junction bases with no gene match: 6. CDR3 protein: CASSPTGVDGYTF. CDR3 in DNA: TGTGCCAGCAGCCCTACAGGGGTAGATGGCTACACCTTC.

About this clone: An end of the junction does not agree with germline; a read error may underlie this. The chain employs TRBV19 and TRBJ2-3, with D unclear. CDR1 LNHDA and CDR2 SQIVND come from the germline V gene (reference sequence). The CDR3 is made up of 12 amino acids. CDR3 in amino acids: CASNIGADTQYF. The CDR3, as DNA: TGTGCCAGTAATATAGGAGCAGATACGCAGTATTTT.

The chain's CDR3 is CASSPPGVAKNIQYF. In DNA form, the CDR3 reads TGTGCCAGCAGTCCCCCCGGAGTAGCCAAAAACATTCAGTACTTC. The chain recombines TRBV28 with TRBJ2-4; D is undetermined. Germline values: CDR1 MDHEN, CDR2 SYDVKM. The CDR3 consists of 15 residues. Trimming left V 5 bases short and J 0 bases short, with 11 bases between.

The V gene is TRBV6-5, the J gene TRBJ1-1, with 11 bases lining up with TRBD1. The length of the CDR3 is 15 residues. The junction had 3 bases not matched to a gene; V was cut back by 6 bases and J by 0 bases. Germline CDR1 MNHEY, CDR2 SVGAGI. CDR3 sequence (DNA): TGTGCCAGCAGCGGACAGGGGGCTGTGAACACTGAAGCTTTCTTT. Protein product: CASSGQGAVNTEAFF.

The J gene is TRBJ2-7, the V gene TRBV7-9; 9 nucleotides agree with TRBD1. The CDR3 covers 13 residues. Germline V gene sequence: CDR1 SEHNR, CDR2 FQNEAQ (reference sequence). Trimming cost V 3 bases and J 8 bases; bases outside gene matches: 5. The CDR3 here is CASSFLTGGKQYF. Written as DNA, the CDR3 is TGTGCCAGCAGCTTTCTCACAGGGGGCAAGCAGTACTTC.

The V and J genes are TRBV28 and TRBJ1-5; 8 positions match TRBD1. CDR3 length: 15 residues. The germline V gene encodes CDR1 MDHEN and CDR2 SYDVKM. V shed 5 bases and J 4 bases; nucleotides not matched to a gene: 7. This CDR3 reads CASSHQGAGNQPQHF. For the CDR3, the DNA is TGTGCCAGCAGTCACCAGGGGGCGGGGAATCAGCCCCAGCATTTT.

The chain carries TRBV6-6 and TRBJ1-4; D is uncertain. The CDR3 has 13 amino acids. In germline, CDR1 is MNHNY, CDR2 SVGAGI (reference sequence). V dropped 6 bases and J dropped 3 bases, with 8 bases sitting between them. The CDR3 nucleotides are TGTGCCAGCAGCAGGTGGCCTAATGAAAAACTGTTTTTT. It yields the protein CASSRWPNEKLFF.

The genes are TRBV14 and TRBJ1-1; D gene unclear. V shed 5 bases and J shed 0 bases, with 13 bases lying between them. The CDR3 spans 15 residues. Germline CDR1 is SGHDN and CDR2 is FVKESK. CDR3 loop: CASSDIRHLNTEAFF. CDR3 nucleotides: TGTGCCAGCAGCGACATAAGACACTTGAACACTGAAGCTTTCTTT.

This clone turned up a few times. The V call is TRBV29-1, the J call TRBJ2-7; TRBD1 agrees at 9 bases. This CDR3 has 13 residues. CDR1 is SQVTM, CDR2 ANQGSEA, per germline. V lost 5 bases to trimming and J lost 3 bases; unmatched junction nucleotides: 5. The CDR3 nucleotides read TGCAGCGTTTACGACAGGGGGAGCTACGAGCAGTACTTC. Encoded protein: CSVYDRGSYEQYF.

This clone occurred once. Other nucleotide sequences from this sample produce the same CDR3. This chain connects TRBV9 to TRBJ2-2; D perhaps matches TRBD1 (5 bases). Germline CDR1 reads SGDLS; CDR2 reads YYNGEE. Deletions cut 1 base from V and 2 bases from J, with 6 bases between. The CDR3 loop spans 14 amino acids. CDR3 amino acids: CASSVQGNTGELFF. The CDR3 region has the DNA TGTGCCAGCAGCGTACAGGGAAACACCGGGGAGCTGTTTTTT.

The chain recombines TRBV28 with TRBJ1-1; D is unresolved. This CDR3 has 12 residues. V was cut by 1 base and J by 6 bases, with 6 bases left in between. Looked up from germline, CDR1 is MDHEN and CDR2 is SYDVKM. This CDR3 reads CASSLYFSEAFF. DNA for the CDR3: TGTGCCAGCAGTTTATATTTCTCTGAAGCTTTCTTT. Full variable domain (missing parts from reference TRBV28 and TRBJ1-1): DVKVTQSSRYLVKRTGEKVFLECVQDMDHENMFWYRQDPGLGLRLIYFSYDVKMKEKGDIPEGYSVSREKKERFSLILESASTNQTSMYLCASSLYFSEAFFGQGTRLTVV.

This CDR3 reads CASSYSIRGAEAFF. In DNA form, the CDR3 reads TGTGCCAGCAGTTACTCGATAAGGGGTGCTGAAGCTTTCTTT. The chain carries TRBV6-5 and TRBJ1-1; D might be TRBD1 (5 bases). The CDR3 consists of 14 residues. V was cut by 0 bases and J by 6 bases, with 11 bases left in between. Germline CDR1 and CDR2: MNHEY and SVGAGI.

This clone was detected once. V and J are TRBV15 and TRBJ1-1; no reliable D call. Trimming took 0 bases from V and 10 from J, leaving 9 bases between them. Per germline, CDR1 LNHNV and CDR2 YYDKDF (reference sequence). CDR3 size: 12 residues. The CDR3: CATSRDRGRAFF. In DNA, the CDR3 is TGTGCCACCAGCAGAGATCGGGGTCGAGCTTTCTTT.

In DNA, the CDR3 is TGTGCCAGCAGCTTGGGCAGGGGCGATGAGCAGTTCTTC. Its translation is CASSLGRGDEQFF. This chain joins TRBV5-5 and TRBJ2-1; possibly TRBD1 for D (6 bases). Germline values: CDR1 SGHKS, CDR2 YYEKEE (reference sequence). Trimming left V 0 bases short and J 8 bases short, with 9 bases between. This CDR3 is built from 13 residues.

The rearrangement joins TRBV30 to TRBJ2-7; 11 nucleotides line up with TRBD1. The CDR3 contains 13 residues. The germline V gene has CDR1 GTSNPN and CDR2 SVGIG (reference sequence). V trimming: 5 bases; J trimming: 7 bases; junction bases outside the gene matches: 7. This CDR3 reads CAWPTGTGGEQYF. For the CDR3, the DNA is TGTGCCTGGCCGACCGGGACAGGGGGGGAGCAGTACTTC.